Sequencing of this T cell receptor beta chain was carried out in a study of blood T cell repertoires in COVID-19. Study details: PBMCs, B-cell-depleted T cells, or T cells were the source of the cDNA or gDNA that made up the material.

Looked up from germline, CDR1 is GTSNPN and CDR2 is SVGIG (reference sequence). The CDR3 runs to 12 residues. V was cut by 2 bases and J by 0 bases, with 4 bases left in between. Method: immunoSEQ multiplex PCR; TCRdb's copy keeps in-frame clones and lacks some. The profile shows 200,000 to 300,000 clones, about 88% of them singletons. Material: peripheral blood. This chain uses TRBV30 with TRBJ1-2; unclear D gene. This TCR derives from a woman aged 55-69 years with COVID-19, enrolled during active disease. The CDR3 nucleotides are TGTGCCTGGAGTTTAACTAACTATGGCTACACCTTC. It yields the protein CAWSLTNYGYTF.